This TCR beta chain came from a study of molecular identifiers for immune sequencing clone quantification. Between roughly 19,000 and 1,100,000 sorted cells, with 10%, 30% or 50% RNA, yielded naive CD8 libraries. CD8+CD4-CCR7+CD45RA+ cells were sorted as naive CD8 T cells. This clonotype was counted many times. CDR3 length equals 15 residues. J gave up 3 bases and V 4 bases, and 5 bases lay outside the gene matches. Germline V gene lookup returns CDR1 SGHRS and CDR2 YFSETQ. One entry per CDR3 protein, called by TCRdb with MiXCR from the PCR reads. The data show roughly 320,000 distinct CDR3 sequences, with 24% seen just once and around 0.7% held by the top ten.

The TCR sequence derives from a human donor in good health. Some libraries in this study had Jurkat cell RNA spiked in. The chain carries TRBV5-1 and TRBJ2-7; TRBD2 matches 12 bases. The specimen sequenced was naive CD8+ T cells from blood, with Jurkat cell RNA spiked in. Subset meaning: FACS-sorted CD8+CD4-CCR7+CD45RA+ naive T cells. The CDR3 protein is CASSAGLAGGYEQYF. CDR3 nucleotide sequence: TGCGCCAGCAGCGCGGGACTAGCGGGCGGCTACGAGCAGTACTTC.